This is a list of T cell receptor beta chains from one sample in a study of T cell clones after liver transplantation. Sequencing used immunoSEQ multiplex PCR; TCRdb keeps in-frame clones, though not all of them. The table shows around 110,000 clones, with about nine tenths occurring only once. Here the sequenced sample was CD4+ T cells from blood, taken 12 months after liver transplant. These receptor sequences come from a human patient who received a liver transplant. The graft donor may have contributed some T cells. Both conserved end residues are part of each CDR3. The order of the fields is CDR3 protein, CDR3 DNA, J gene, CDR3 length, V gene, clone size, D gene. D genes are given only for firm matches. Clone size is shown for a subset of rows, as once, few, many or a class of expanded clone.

CDR3: CASPKGGGNSGNTIYF
DNA: TGTGCCAGCCCCAAAGGGGGAGGGAACTCTGGAAACACCATATATTTT
J: TRBJ1-3
length: 16
V: TRBV21-1
size: once
D: NA

CDR3: CSAGQGTGYTF
DNA: TGCAGCGCAGGACAGGGGACTGGCTACACCTTC
J: TRBJ1-2
length: 11
V: TRBV29-1
size: once
D: TRBD1

CDR3: CASSVPGQSDEQYF
DNA: TGCGCCAGCAGTGTTCCGGGACAGTCGGACGAGCAGTACTTC
J: TRBJ2-7
length: 14
V: TRBV5-1
size: NA
D: TRBD1

CDR3: CASSSWDAEAFF
DNA: TGTGCCAGCAGCTCTTGGGACGCTGAAGCTTTCTTT
J: TRBJ1-1
length: 12
V: TRBV7-8
size: NA
D: NA

CDR3: CASSLAGGPQETQYF
DNA: TGTGCCAGCAGTCTAGCGGGAGGGCCACAAGAGACCCAGTACTTC
J: TRBJ2-5
length: 15
V: TRBV28
size: NA
D: TRBD2

CDR3: CASSLPGRPPDGYTF
DNA: TGTGCCAGCAGCTTACCAGGGCGCCCTCCCGATGGCTACACCTTC
J: TRBJ1-2
length: 15
V: TRBV7-2
size: NA
D: NA

CDR3: CASSYSTEAFF
DNA: TGTGCCAGCAGTTACAGCACTGAAGCTTTCTTT
J: TRBJ1-1
length: 11
V: TRBV6-6
size: NA
D: NA

CDR3: CASSFRDQPQHF
DNA: TGTGCCAGCAGTTTTCGGGATCAGCCCCAGCATTTT
J: TRBJ1-5
length: 12
V: TRBV28
size: NA
D: NA

CDR3: CASSLQGLLEGNEQFF
DNA: TGTGCCAGCAGCTTACAAGGACTCCTCGAGGGGAATGAGCAGTTCTTC
J: TRBJ2-1
length: 16
V: TRBV7-3
size: NA
D: NA

CDR3: CASSLRTSGSLETQYF
DNA: TGCGCCAGCAGCTTGAGGACTAGCGGGAGCCTAGAGACCCAGTACTTC
J: TRBJ2-5
length: 16
V: TRBV5-1
size: NA
D: TRBD2

CDR3: CASRPRTGSNEQFF
DNA: TGTGCCAGCCGACCTAGGACAGGGTCAAATGAGCAGTTCTTC
J: TRBJ2-1
length: 14
V: TRBV6-1
size: NA
D: TRBD1

CDR3: CAYQTTSRTLDTQYF
DNA: TGTGCCTACCAAACCACTAGCAGGACTTTAGATACGCAGTATTTT
J: TRBJ2-3
length: 15
V: TRBV30
size: NA
D: NA

CDR3: CASSLTLAGPVSYNEQFF
DNA: TGTGCCAGCAGCTTGACACTAGCGGGCCCCGTATCCTACAATGAGCAGTTCTTC
J: TRBJ2-1
length: 18
V: TRBV7-8
size: NA
D: TRBD2

CDR3: CASMVEGRTGELFF
DNA: TGCGCCAGTATGGTTGAGGGGAGAACCGGGGAGCTGTTTTTT
J: TRBJ2-2
length: 14
V: TRBV10-2
size: NA
D: NA

CDR3: CASSLAWLRETQYF
DNA: TGTGCCAGCAGCTTGGCGTGGCTAAGGGAGACCCAGTACTTC
J: TRBJ2-5
length: 14
V: TRBV5-6
size: NA
D: NA

CDR3: CASSQRRERPYEQYF
DNA: TGTGCCAGCAGCCAAAGACGGGAGAGACCCTACGAGCAGTACTTC
J: TRBJ2-7
length: 15
V: TRBV11-2
size: NA
D: NA

CDR3: CASSLDLAGGYNEQFF
DNA: TGTGCCAGCAGCTTAGACCTCGCGGGAGGTTACAATGAGCAGTTCTTC
J: TRBJ2-1
length: 16
V: TRBV5-4
size: NA
D: TRBD2

CDR3: CSVEEEVFYGYTF
DNA: TGCAGCGTTGAAGAGGAGGTTTTCTATGGCTACACCTTC
J: TRBJ1-2
length: 13
V: TRBV29-1
size: NA
D: NA

CDR3: CASPKGAIHNEQFF
DNA: TGTGCCAGCCCCAAGGGGGCTATACACAATGAGCAGTTCTTC
J: TRBJ2-1
length: 14
V: TRBV28
size: NA
D: TRBD1

CDR3: CASSQNPRTGGVETQYF
DNA: TGCGCCAGCAGCCAAAATCCAAGGACAGGCGGTGTAGAGACCCAGTACTTC
J: TRBJ2-5
length: 17
V: TRBV5-1
size: NA
D: TRBD1

CDR3: CATSREGGSFSEQYF
DNA: TGTGCCACCAGCAGAGAAGGAGGAAGTTTCAGCGAGCAGTACTTC
J: TRBJ2-7
length: 15
V: TRBV15
size: NA
D: NA

CDR3: CASSSKGQGYEQYF
DNA: TGTGCCAGTAGTTCAAAAGGACAGGGCTACGAGCAGTACTTC
J: TRBJ2-7
length: 14
V: TRBV19
size: few
D: TRBD1

CDR3: CASSVQGATEAFF
DNA: TGTGCCAGCAGCGTACAAGGAGCGACTGAAGCTTTCTTT
J: TRBJ1-1
length: 13
V: TRBV9
size: NA
D: NA

CDR3: CASSHNIGYEQYF
DNA: TGTGCCAGCAGCCACAACATCGGTTACGAGCAGTACTTC
J: TRBJ2-7
length: 13
V: TRBV7-9
size: NA
D: NA

CDR3: CASSPGFYSYNEQFF
DNA: TGTGCCAGCAGCCCAGGCTTTTACTCCTACAATGAGCAGTTCTTC
J: TRBJ2-1
length: 15
V: TRBV7-9
size: NA
D: NA

CDR3: CASSAGLPFGTGELFF
DNA: TGTGCCAGCAGCGCGGGACTCCCTTTTGGGACCGGGGAGCTGTTTTTT
J: TRBJ2-2
length: 16
V: TRBV9
size: NA
D: NA

CDR3: CATSGADFRQYF
DNA: TGTGCCACCTCAGGGGCGGATTTCAGGCAGTACTTC
J: TRBJ2-7
length: 12
V: TRBV19
size: NA
D: NA

CDR3: CATSRVFGGGGNTIYF
DNA: TGTGCCACCAGCAGAGTCTTCGGAGGGGGCGGAAACACCATATATTTT
J: TRBJ1-3
length: 16
V: TRBV15
size: NA
D: TRBD1

CDR3: CASGTSGIFQETQYF
DNA: TGCGCCAGCGGGACTAGCGGGATATTCCAAGAGACCCAGTACTTC
J: TRBJ2-5
length: 15
V: TRBV5-1
size: few
D: TRBD2